Detailed here is one T cell receptor beta chain. This entry is derived from a study of shared T cell receptors in the human thymus. The germline V gene encodes CDR1 LNHDA and CDR2 SQIVND (reference sequence). The CDR3 covers 15 residues. The ends were cut back, 6 bases at V and 2 bases at J, with 16 bases in the middle. Produced via immunoSEQ multiplex PCR; TCRdb's table is partial and in-frame only. In the table there are 700,000 to 750,000 clones, roughly 88% of which are singletons. These sequences were also reported in another study, on human thymus T cells.

Sample: thymocytes. This TCR was recovered from a girl in the first two years of life with a congenital heart defect. The chain combines TRBV19 with TRBJ1-2; possible D gene TRBD1, 5 bases. The CDR3 loop is CASRIRDLPNYGYTF. In DNA form, the CDR3 reads TGTGCCAGTAGGATCCGGGACTTACCAAACTATGGCTACACCTTC.